These 5 T cell receptor beta chains came from one sample sequenced in a study of radiation and T cells in renal cell carcinoma. The time point was: blood 4 weeks post-SBRT, at nephrectomy. Treatment noted: 15 Gy SBRT to primary tumor, nephrectomy 4 weeks later. The table came from immunoSEQ multiplex PCR; TCRdb's copy has only in-frame clones and leaves some out. Here the sample spans under 35,000 clones, 81% being singletons. Sequencing used blood, obtained from a patient whose treatment included radiotherapy and nephrectomy. The receptor set was obtained from a man between 60 and 70 years old with renal cell carcinoma.

This rearrangement joins TRBV14 to TRBJ2-7; D uncertain. CDR1 and CDR2 from the germline V gene are SGHDN and FVKESK. V dropped 3 bases and J dropped 3 bases, with 3 bases sitting between them. The CDR3 spans 11 residues. The CDR3 loop is CASSQIYEQYF. CDR3 DNA: TGTGCCAGCAGCCAGATCTACGAGCAGTACTTC.

The rearrangement joins TRBV19 to TRBJ2-1; 13 bases are shared with TRBD2. The V gene's germline CDR1 is LNHDA and CDR2 SQIVND (reference sequence). The CDR3 is 16 residues long. The J segment lost 9 bases and the V segment lost 5 bases, leaving 10 bases of the junction unmatched. CDR3 loop: CASSLGLAGEDGEQFF. The CDR3 DNA is TGTGCCAGTAGTCTCGGACTAGCGGGAGAGGACGGTGAGCAGTTCTTC.

The chain has TRBV7-2 and TRBJ2-7; D is unclear. V lost 2 bases and J 2 bases, leaving 10 bases between the germline ends. Per germline, CDR1 SGHTA and CDR2 FQGNSA. CDR3 length: 14 residues. CDR3 nucleotides: TGTGCCAGCAGCTTACAGTTTAATCCCTACGAGCAGTACTTC. It encodes CASSLQFNPYEQYF.

The chain links TRBV11-2 to TRBJ1-1; the D is unclear. The CDR3 has 14 amino acids. Germline V gene sequence: CDR1 SGHAT, CDR2 FQNNGV. Trimming cost V 5 bases and J 4 bases, with 14 bases left between them. CDR3 nucleotides: TGTGCCAGCAGCCCCTACGTTGGTAGCACTGAAGCTTTCTTT. Its protein product is CASSPYVGSTEAFF.

The chain recombines TRBV9 with TRBJ2-2; 12 bases line up with TRBD2. Germline V gives CDR1 SGDLS, CDR2 YYNGEE. This CDR3 has 18 residues. With 4 bases clipped from V and 3 bases from J, the junction kept 10 bases outside the gene matches. This chain's CDR3 is CASSPRLAGAGDTGELFF. The CDR3 nucleotides are TGTGCCAGCAGCCCGCGACTAGCGGGAGCTGGTGACACCGGGGAGCTGTTTTTT.